The 18 T cell receptor beta chains listed next were all sequenced from one sample in a study of T cells after yellow fever vaccination. MiXCR, applied by TCRdb to the 5' RACE reads, yields one record per CDR3 protein. Of 400,000 or so distinct CDR3 sequences in the sample, 9.5% to 13% were seen once. The sample in question was PBMCs, obtained on the day of the first yellow fever vaccination. The receptors derive from a man aged 18 to 29 who received the YFV17D yellow fever vaccine.

V usage is TRBV3-1 and J usage is TRBJ2-5; D call uncertain. The CDR3 totals 13 residues. Trimming pared 0 bases from V and 4 bases from J, leaving 6 bases between. In germline, CDR1 is LGHDT, CDR2 YNNKEL (reference sequence). The CDR3 loop reads CASSQEFGETQYF. The CDR3 DNA reads TGTGCCAGCAGCCAAGAATTTGGAGAGACCCAGTACTTC.

The CDR3 region has the DNA TGTGCCAGCAAGAGGACAGGAGAGGTCGAGCAGTACGTC. It encodes CASKRTGEVEQYV. V is TRBV6-2 or TRBV6-3 and J is TRBJ2-7; 7 nucleotides agree with TRBD1. The V gene's germline CDR1 is MNHEY and CDR2 SVGEGT. The CDR3 totals 13 residues. The trim removed 7 bases at V and 6 bases at J, leaving 9 bases unmatched.

This clonotype was detected only a few times. The chain has TRBV4-1 and TRBJ1-1; D unclear. Germline V gene data show CDR1 as MGHRA and CDR2 as YSYEKL. The CDR3 has 13 residues. The ends were cut back, 3 bases at V and 4 bases at J, with 9 bases in the middle. CDR3 sequence: CASSQFAGTEAFF. The DNA for the CDR3 is TGCGCCAGCAGCCAGTTCGCGGGCACTGAAGCTTTCTTT.

This clonotype was recorded a few times. The chain employs TRBV3-1 and TRBJ1-2, with D hard to call. This CDR3 has 12 residues. Germline assignment: CDR1 LGHDT and CDR2 YNNKEL (reference sequence). The V gene lost 4 bases and the J gene lost 4 bases, with 7 bases spanning the gap. The CDR3 reads CASSRRSYGYTF. CDR3 in DNA: TGTGCCAGCAGCCGACGGTCCTATGGCTACACCTTC.

The J gene is TRBJ2-7, the V gene TRBV7-9; perhaps D is TRBD1 or TRBD2 (5 bases each). Germline V gene sequence: CDR1 SEHNR, CDR2 FQNEAQ (reference sequence). The CDR3 sequence is 13 residues long. The V end was cut by 5 bases, the J end by 3 bases, with 11 bases between. The CDR3 DNA reads TGTGCCAGCAGCCCCGGGGCCCACTACGAGCAGTACTTC. Protein product: CASSPGAHYEQYF.

The chain links TRBV5-1 to TRBJ2-3; TRBD2 matches 10 bases. J lost 5 bases, V lost 7 bases, and 16 bases had no gene match. This CDR3 contains 17 residues. Germline V gene lookup returns CDR1 SGHRS and CDR2 YFSETQ. In nucleotides, the CDR3 is TGCGCCAGCGGCGTCGGACCGGAGCGGGGGGGCTTAGATACGCAGTATTTT. As protein: CASGVGPERGGLDTQYF.

Only a few counts were recorded for this clonotype. The V and J genes are TRBV7-2 and TRBJ2-5; the match to TRBD1 covers 7 bases. CDR3 length: 13 amino acids. V shed 5 bases and J 4 bases; nucleotides not matched to a gene: 4. Germline lookup yields CDR1 SGHTA and CDR2 FQGNSA. The CDR3 DNA is TGTGCCAGCAGCCGGAACAGGGGAGAGACCCAGTACTTC. This gives the protein CASSRNRGETQYF.

There are a few counts of this clonotype. The rearrangement links TRBV11-2 to TRBJ2-3; 7 bases fit TRBD1. The CDR3 totals 16 residues. Germline V gene lookup returns CDR1 SGHAT and CDR2 FQNNGV. J lost 7 bases, V lost 10 bases, and 20 bases had no gene match. CDR3 region: CANDGTGTASHHTQYF. In nucleotides, the CDR3 is TGTGCCAACGACGGGACCGGGACAGCGTCACACCATACGCAGTATTTT.

The J gene is TRBJ2-2, the V gene TRBV4-2; maybe TRBD1 (6 bases). Trimming pared 0 bases from V and 3 bases from J, leaving 8 bases between. The CDR3 extends over 15 amino acids. Looked up from germline, CDR1 is LGHNA and CDR2 is YNFKEQ. The CDR3 here is CASSQEGGYTGELFF. The CDR3 bases are TGTGCCAGCAGCCAAGAAGGGGGTTACACCGGGGAGCTGTTTTTT.

The chain combines TRBV6-2 or TRBV6-3 with TRBJ2-7; a possible D gene is TRBD1 (6 bases). Deletions cut 5 bases from V and 2 bases from J, with 10 bases between. Per the germline V gene, CDR1 is MNHEY and CDR2 is SVGEGT. The CDR3 loop spans 13 amino acids. The CDR3 bases are TGTGCCAGCAGTGACAGGACGGCCTACGAGCAGTACGTC. It translates to CASSDRTAYEQYV.

The J gene is TRBJ2-1, the V gene TRBV5-1; no clear D. Germline V gene sequence: CDR1 SGHRS, CDR2 YFSETQ. V was pared by 6 bases and J by 7 bases, with 14 bases between. The CDR3 consists of 13 residues. The CDR3 reads CASTSLTGNEQFF. For the CDR3, the DNA is TGCGCCAGCACCTCCTTGACCGGGAATGAGCAGTTCTTC.

This chain connects TRBV5-4 to TRBJ2-1, with 8 bases lining up with TRBD1. J gave up 4 bases and V 0 bases, and 3 bases lay outside the gene matches. CDR1 SGHNT and CDR2 YYREEE come from the germline V gene (reference sequence). The CDR3 has 15 residues. CDR3 DNA sequence: TGTGCCAGCAGCTTGGACGGACAGGGATACAATGAGCAGTTCTTC. Translating it yields CASSLDGQGYNEQFF.

This clonotype was seen only a few times. The chain couples TRBV7-2 to TRBJ2-6; 7 bases align to TRBD1. The CDR3 contains 14 residues. V lost 5 bases to trimming and J lost 4 bases; unmatched junction nucleotides: 2. CDR1 and CDR2 (germline): SGHTA, FQGNSA. The CDR3 spells CASSLTGGANVLTF. DNA of the CDR3: TGTGCCAGCAGCCTGACAGGGGGGGCCAACGTCCTGACTTTC.

The table lists this clonotype with a few counts. The chain combines TRBV15 with TRBJ1-4; no clear D gene. The CDR3 runs to 15 residues. The germline gives CDR1 LNHNV, CDR2 YYDKDF (reference sequence). V was pared by 1 base and J by 4 bases, with 10 bases between. The CDR3: CATSRARQSNEKLFF. DNA for the CDR3: TGTGCCACCAGCAGAGCCCGGCAGAGTAATGAAAAACTGTTTTTT.

This chain connects TRBV28 to TRBJ1-2, with unresolved D. This CDR3 has 13 residues. Per the germline V gene, CDR1 is MDHEN and CDR2 is SYDVKM. Trimming removed 3 bases from V and 5 bases from J, with 10 bases in between. The CDR3 sequence: CASSFLQMYGYTF. The CDR3 region has the DNA TGTGCCAGCAGTTTCCTCCAAATGTATGGCTACACCTTC.

The V gene is TRBV6-4, the J gene TRBJ1-2, with 8 positions matching TRBD1. Germline CDR1 and CDR2: MRHNA and SNTAGT. This CDR3 is built from 14 residues. The J segment lost 5 bases and the V segment lost 6 bases, leaving 8 bases of the junction unmatched. The CDR3 DNA reads TGTGCCAGCAGGGACAGGGAATGGCCGTATGGCTACACCTTC. Protein sequence: CASRDREWPYGYTF.

This clonotype has at least ten counts. The V call is TRBV5-8, the J call TRBJ2-7; TRBD1 agrees at 7 bases. Germline V gene sequence: CDR1 SGHTS, CDR2 YDEGEE. The CDR3 extends over 14 amino acids. V lost 7 bases to trimming and J lost 2 bases; unmatched junction nucleotides: 9. CDR3 sequence: CASAHPQGTYEQYF. DNA of the CDR3: TGTGCCAGCGCCCATCCACAGGGGACCTACGAGCAGTACTTC.

This clonotype was seen a handful of times. The chain links TRBV7-9 to TRBJ2-5; D remains ambiguous. Germline assignment: CDR1 SEHNR and CDR2 FQNEAQ (reference sequence). This CDR3 is 12 amino acids long. Trimming removed 5 bases at V and 7 bases at J, with 11 bases between. The CDR3 nucleotides read TGTGCCAGCAGCCCCCCCGAGTGGACCCAGTACTTC. The encoded protein is CASSPPEWTQYF.